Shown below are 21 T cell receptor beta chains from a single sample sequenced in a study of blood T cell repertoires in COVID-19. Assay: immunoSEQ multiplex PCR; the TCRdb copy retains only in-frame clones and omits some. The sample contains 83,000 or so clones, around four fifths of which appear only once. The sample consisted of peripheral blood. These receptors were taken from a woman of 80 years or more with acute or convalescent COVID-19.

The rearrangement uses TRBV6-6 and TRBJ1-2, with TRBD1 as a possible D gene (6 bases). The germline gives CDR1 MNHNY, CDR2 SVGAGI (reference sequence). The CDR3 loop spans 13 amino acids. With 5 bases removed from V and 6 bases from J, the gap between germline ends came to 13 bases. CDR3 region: CASSTTGYNGYTF. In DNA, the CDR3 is TGTGCCAGCAGTACCACAGGGTACAATGGCTACACCTTC.

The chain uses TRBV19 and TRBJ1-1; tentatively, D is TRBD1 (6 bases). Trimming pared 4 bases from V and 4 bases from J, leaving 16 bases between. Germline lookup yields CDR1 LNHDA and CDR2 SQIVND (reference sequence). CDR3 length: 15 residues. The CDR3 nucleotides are TGTGCCAGTAGTAGGGGCGCGGGGGCGAGCACTGAAGCTTTCTTT. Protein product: CASSRGAGASTEAFF.

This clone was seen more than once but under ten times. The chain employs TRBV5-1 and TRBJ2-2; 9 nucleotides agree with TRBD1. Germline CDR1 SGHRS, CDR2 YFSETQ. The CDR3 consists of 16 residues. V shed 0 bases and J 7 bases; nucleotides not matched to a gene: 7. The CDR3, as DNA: TGCGCCAGCAGCTTGGGATCGGACAGGGGCTTCGGGGAGCTGTTTTTT. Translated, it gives CASSLGSDRGFGELFF.

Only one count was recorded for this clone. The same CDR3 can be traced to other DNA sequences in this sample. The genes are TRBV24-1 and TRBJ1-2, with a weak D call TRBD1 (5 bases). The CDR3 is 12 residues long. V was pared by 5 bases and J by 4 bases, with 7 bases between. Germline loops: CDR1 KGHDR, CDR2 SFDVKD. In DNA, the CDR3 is TGTGCCACCAGTGTGCAGGGCTATGGCTACACCTTC. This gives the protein CATSVQGYGYTF.

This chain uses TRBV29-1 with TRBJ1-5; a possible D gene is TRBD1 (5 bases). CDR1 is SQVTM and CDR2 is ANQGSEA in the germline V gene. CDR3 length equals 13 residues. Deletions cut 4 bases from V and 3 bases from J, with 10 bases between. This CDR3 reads CSVGQGFNQPQHF. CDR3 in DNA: TGCAGCGTTGGTCAGGGATTCAATCAGCCCCAGCATTTT.

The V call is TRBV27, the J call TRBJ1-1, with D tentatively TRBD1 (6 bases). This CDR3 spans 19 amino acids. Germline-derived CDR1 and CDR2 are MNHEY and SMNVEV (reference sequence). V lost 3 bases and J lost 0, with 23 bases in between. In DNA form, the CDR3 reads TGTGCCAGCAGTTTGGGGGAGGGCAGGGGCCCAAGACTGAACACTGAAGCTTTCTTT. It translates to CASSLGEGRGPRLNTEAFF.

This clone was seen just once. The CDR3 sequence is CASSQGTSGSFSTDTQYF. In nucleotides, the CDR3 is TGCGCCAGCAGCCAAGGGACTAGCGGGAGCTTTAGCACAGATACGCAGTATTTT. The chain combines TRBV4-3 with TRBJ2-3, with TRBD2 matching over 13 bases. The ends lost 1 base at V and 0 bases at J; junction bases unmatched: 4. There are 18 residues in the CDR3. In germline, CDR1 is LGHNA, CDR2 YSLEER.

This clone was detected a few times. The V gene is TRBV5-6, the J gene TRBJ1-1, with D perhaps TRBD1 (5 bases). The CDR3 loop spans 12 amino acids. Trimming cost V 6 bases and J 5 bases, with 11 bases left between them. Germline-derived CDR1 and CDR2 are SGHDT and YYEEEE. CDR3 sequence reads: CASNLGGTEAFF. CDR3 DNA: TGTGCCAGCAACCTGGGGGGGACTGAAGCTTTCTTT.

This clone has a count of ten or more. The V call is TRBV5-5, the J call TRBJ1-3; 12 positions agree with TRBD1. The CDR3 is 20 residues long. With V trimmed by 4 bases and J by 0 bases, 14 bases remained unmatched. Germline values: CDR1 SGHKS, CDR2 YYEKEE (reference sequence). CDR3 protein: CASSSRPGQGAPSSGNTIYF. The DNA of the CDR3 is TGTGCCAGCAGCAGCCGACCGGGACAGGGGGCGCCGAGCTCTGGAAACACCATATATTTT.

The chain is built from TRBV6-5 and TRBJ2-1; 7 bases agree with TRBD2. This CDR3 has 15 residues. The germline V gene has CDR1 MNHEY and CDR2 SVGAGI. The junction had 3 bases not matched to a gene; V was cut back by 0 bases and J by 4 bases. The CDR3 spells CASSYSSSGYNEQFF. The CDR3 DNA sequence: TGTGCCAGCAGTTACTCTTCTAGCGGATACAATGAGCAGTTCTTC.

CDR3 coding DNA: TGTGCCAGCAGCCCACCAGGGGGCCAGATCCAGCCCCAGCATTTT. It yields the protein CASSPPGGQIQPQHF. The rearrangement joins TRBV7-2 to TRBJ1-5, with 8 positions matching TRBD1. The germline V gene encodes CDR1 SGHTA and CDR2 FQGNSA. The CDR3 covers 15 residues. Trimming took 5 bases from V and 7 from J; bases not matched to a gene: 10.

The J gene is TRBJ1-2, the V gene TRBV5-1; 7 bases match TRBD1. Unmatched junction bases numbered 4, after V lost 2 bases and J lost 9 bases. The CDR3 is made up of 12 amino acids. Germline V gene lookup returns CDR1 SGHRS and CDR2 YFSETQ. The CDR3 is CASSFGTESYTF. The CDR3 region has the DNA TGCGCCAGCAGCTTCGGGACAGAGAGCTACACCTTC.

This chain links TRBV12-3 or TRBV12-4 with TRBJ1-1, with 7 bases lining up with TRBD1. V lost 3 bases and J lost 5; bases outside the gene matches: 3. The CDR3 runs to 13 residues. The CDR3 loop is CASSLTGWTEAFF. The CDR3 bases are TGTGCCAGCAGTTTGACAGGGTGGACTGAAGCTTTCTTT.

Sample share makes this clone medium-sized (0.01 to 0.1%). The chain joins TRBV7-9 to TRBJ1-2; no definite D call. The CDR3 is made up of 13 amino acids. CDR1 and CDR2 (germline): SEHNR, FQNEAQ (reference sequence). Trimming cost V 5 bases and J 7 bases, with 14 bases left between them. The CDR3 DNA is TGTGCCAGCAGCCAGGAGGATGCGGGTGGCTACACCTTC. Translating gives CASSQEDAGGYTF.

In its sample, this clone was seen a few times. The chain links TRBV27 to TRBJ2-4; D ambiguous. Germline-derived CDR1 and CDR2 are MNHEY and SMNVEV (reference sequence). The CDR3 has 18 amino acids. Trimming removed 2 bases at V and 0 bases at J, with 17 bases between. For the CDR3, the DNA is TGTGCCAGCAGTTTACCCCCTGGTCGAGATGTAGCCAAAAACATTCAGTACTTC. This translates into CASSLPPGRDVAKNIQYF.

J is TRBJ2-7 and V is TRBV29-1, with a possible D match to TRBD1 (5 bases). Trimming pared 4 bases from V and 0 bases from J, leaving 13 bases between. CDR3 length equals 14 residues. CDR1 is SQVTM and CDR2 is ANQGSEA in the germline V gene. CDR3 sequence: CSVVLQAYSYEQYF. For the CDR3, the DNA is TGCAGCGTTGTACTACAGGCTTACTCCTACGAGCAGTACTTC.

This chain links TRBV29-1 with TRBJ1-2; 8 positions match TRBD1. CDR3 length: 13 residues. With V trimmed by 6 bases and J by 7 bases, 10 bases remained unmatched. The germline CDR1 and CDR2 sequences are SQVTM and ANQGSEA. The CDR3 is CSVSPGGAGGYTF. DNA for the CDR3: TGCAGCGTATCCCCAGGGGGCGCGGGTGGCTACACCTTC.

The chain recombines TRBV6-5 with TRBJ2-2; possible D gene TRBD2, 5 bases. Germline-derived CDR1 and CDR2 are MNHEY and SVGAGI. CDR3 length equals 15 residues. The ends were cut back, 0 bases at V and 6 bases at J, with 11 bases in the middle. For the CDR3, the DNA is TGTGCCAGCAGTTACTCCATCGGGATCTCCGGGGAGCTGTTTTTT. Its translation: CASSYSIGISGELFF.

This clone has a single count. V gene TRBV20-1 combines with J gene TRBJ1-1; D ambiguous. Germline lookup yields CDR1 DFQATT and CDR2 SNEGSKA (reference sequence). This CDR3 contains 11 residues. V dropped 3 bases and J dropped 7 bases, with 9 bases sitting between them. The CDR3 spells CSARGPGEAFF. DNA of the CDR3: TGCAGTGCTAGGGGCCCTGGTGAAGCTTTCTTT.

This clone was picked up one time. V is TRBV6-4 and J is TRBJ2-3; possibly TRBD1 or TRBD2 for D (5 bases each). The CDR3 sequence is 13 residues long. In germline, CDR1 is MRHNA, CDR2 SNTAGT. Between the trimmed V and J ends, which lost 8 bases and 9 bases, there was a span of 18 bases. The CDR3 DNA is TGTGCCAGCGGTGGGAGCGACAGATCAACGCAGTATTTT. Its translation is CASGGSDRSTQYF.

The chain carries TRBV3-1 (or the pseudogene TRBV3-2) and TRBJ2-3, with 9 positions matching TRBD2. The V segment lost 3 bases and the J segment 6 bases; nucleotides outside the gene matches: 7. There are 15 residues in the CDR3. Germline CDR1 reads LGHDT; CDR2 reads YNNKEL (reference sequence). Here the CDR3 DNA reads TGTGCCAGCAGCCAGGGGGGTAGCGGGGGTGATACGCAGTATTTT. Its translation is CASSQGGSGGDTQYF.